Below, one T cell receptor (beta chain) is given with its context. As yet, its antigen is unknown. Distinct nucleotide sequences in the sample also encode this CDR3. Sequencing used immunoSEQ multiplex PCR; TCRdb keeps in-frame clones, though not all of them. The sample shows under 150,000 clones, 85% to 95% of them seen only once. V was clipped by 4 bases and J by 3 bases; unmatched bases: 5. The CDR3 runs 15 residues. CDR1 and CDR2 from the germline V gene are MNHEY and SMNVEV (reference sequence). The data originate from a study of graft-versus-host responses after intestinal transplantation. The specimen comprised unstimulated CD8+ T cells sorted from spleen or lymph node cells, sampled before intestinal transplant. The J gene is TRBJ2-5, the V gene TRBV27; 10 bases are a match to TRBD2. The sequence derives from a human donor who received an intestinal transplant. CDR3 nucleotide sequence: TGTGCCAGCAGTTATCGCCTAGCGGGGGAAGAGACCCAGTACTTC. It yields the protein CASSYRLAGEETQYF.